This TCR beta chain was sequenced in a study of blood T cell repertoires in COVID-19 (dated by TCRdb to 2018 to 2020). Study-level background: The collaborator samples originated in the United States, Italy and Spain and spanned the acute and convalescent phases of COVID-19. The prospective study material was composed of cDNA or gDNA derived from T cells, B-cell-depleted T cells, or PBMCs. Subjects who had been exposed to COVID-19, were actively infected with it, or had recovered from it provided the deeply sampled blood TCRbeta repertoires that made up the dataset. The repertoires were released in a freely available public database meant as a resource for research on the immune response to SARS-CoV-2. Samples came from the ongoing ImmuneRACE study (first 160 participants) plus 1,254 subjects from 6 global collaborators. Nearly every sample came with metadata listing a de-identified subject ID, COVID-19 status, age in years and sex. HLA class I and class II types, where available, came from metadata supplied by the sample provider rather than from assay-based typing.

Points on this clone: The clone's antigen remains unknown. Within one base of it there is no much larger clone, and no base qualities were kept.

TCRbeta CDR3 regions were amplified from genomic DNA by means of the immunoSEQ Assay, a bias-controlled multiplex PCR. For the original study's pipeline: Within the assay, amplification of reference gene primers was used to estimate how many nucleated cells each sample contained. Sequence reads were collapsed and filtered to measure the absolute abundance of every unique TCRbeta CDR3 rearrangement. For each sample, productive Simpson clonality was calculated by taking the square root of Simpson's diversity index across productive rearrangements. TCRdb carries this immuneACCESS record with in-frame sequences only. Its versions omit some clonotypes, under half of them owing to an unresolved V gene in the studies checked, with the rest unexplained. V and J calls and clone size are given by that table; D and trimming were obtained from the DNA. Within this sample are 70,000 or so clones, with 65% to 85% of them counted one time only. More than 2% of the sample is in the top ten clones.

Study-wide conclusions, independent of this receptor: How much clinical and demographic metadata was included differed by source and by participant, and the metadata was provided uncurated.

Whole blood was collected in K2EDTA tubes by collaborating institutions according to the institutions' own protocols. For TCRbeta analysis, collaborators shipped samples in one of three forms: frozen whole blood, isolated PBMCs, or DNA extracted from either of those sample types. From the germline V gene, CDR1 is SGHRS and CDR2 is YFSETQ. Counted from cysteine to phenylalanine, this CDR3 has 14 amino acids. Only the CDR3 portion is preserved as DNA: 42 bases, with reading frame beginning at the first base. The junction shows trimming of 5 bases on V and 4 bases on J, and the gene matches do not reach 6 bases of it.

The source is an elderly man with active or convalescent COVID-19. Sequenced: peripheral blood. The chain couples TRBV5-1 to TRBJ2-7, and 10 junction bases match TRBD1. This receptor has the CDR3 CASSLTGGVYEQYF. Here is the DNA: TGCGCCAGCAGTTTGACAGGGGGCGTGTACGAGCAGTACTTC. With the portions outside the CDR3 filled from the reference TRBV5-1 and TRBJ2-7 genes, the complete variable region becomes KAGVTQTPRYLIKTRGQQVTLSCSPISGHRSVSWYQQTPGQGLQFLFEYFSETQRNKGNFPGRFSGRQFSNSRSEMNVSTLELGDSALYLCASSLTGGVYEQYFGPGTRLTVT.